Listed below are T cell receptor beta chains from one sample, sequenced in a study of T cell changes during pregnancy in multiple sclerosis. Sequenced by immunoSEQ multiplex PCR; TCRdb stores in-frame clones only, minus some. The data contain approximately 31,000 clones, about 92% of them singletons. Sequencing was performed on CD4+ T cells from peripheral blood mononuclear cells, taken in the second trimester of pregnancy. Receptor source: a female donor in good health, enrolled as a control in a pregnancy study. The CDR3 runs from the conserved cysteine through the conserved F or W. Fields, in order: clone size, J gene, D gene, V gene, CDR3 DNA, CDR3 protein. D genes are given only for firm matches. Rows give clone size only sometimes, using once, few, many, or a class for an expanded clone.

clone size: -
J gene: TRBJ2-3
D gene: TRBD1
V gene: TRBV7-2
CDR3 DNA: TGTGCCAGCAGCTTAGTAGGGACAGGAAATACCCCAGATACGCAGTATTTT
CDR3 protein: CASSLVGTGNTPDTQYF

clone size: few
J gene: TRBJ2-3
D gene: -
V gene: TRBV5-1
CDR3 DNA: TGCGCCAGCAGCATACAGGGGAGGGATACGCAGTATTTT
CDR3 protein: CASSIQGRDTQYF

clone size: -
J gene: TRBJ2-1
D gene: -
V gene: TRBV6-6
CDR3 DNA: TGTGCCAGCAGTTACCCCGAGGGTGAGCAGTTCTTC
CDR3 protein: CASSYPEGEQFF

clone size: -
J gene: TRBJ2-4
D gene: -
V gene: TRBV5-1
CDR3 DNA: TGCGCCAGCAGCTATGGGGGCACGGCCAAAAACATTCAGTACTTC
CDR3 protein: CASSYGGTAKNIQYF

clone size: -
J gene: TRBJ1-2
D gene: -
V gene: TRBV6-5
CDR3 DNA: TGTGCCAGCAGTTACCGAGCGACAGGCCCCTATGGCTACACCTTC
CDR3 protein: CASSYRATGPYGYTF

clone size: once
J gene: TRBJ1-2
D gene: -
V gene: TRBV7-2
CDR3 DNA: TGTGCCAGCAGCTTAGTTCCGGGTCCTAACTATGGCTACACCTTC
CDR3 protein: CASSLVPGPNYGYTF

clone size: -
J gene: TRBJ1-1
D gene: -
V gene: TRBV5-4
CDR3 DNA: TGTGCCAGCAGCTTGGGAGGGCGCGGCACTGAAGCTTTCTTT
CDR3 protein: CASSLGGRGTEAFF

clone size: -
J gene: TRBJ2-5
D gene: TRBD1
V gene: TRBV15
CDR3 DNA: TGTGCCACCAGCTTACCGGGACAGGGGTCAGGGACCCAGTACTTC
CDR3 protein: CATSLPGQGSGTQYF

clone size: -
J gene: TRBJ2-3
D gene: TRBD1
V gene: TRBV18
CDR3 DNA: TGTGCCAGCTCACCACCTGGACCCAGGGGGACAGATACGCAGTATTTT
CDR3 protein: CASSPPGPRGTDTQYF

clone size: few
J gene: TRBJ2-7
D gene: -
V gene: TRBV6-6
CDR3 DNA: TGTGCCAGCAGCCCCGCGGGGTACACCTACGAGCAGTACTTC
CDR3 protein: CASSPAGYTYEQYF

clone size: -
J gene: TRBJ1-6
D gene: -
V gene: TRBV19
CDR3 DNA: TGTGCCAGTAGTAGAAGCGGGCAGGCAGACTCACCCCTCCACTTT
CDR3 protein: CASSRSGQADSPLHF

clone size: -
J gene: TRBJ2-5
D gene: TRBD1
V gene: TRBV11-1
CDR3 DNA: TGTGCCAGCAGCTTGAGCCGGGACAGAAAGACCCAGTACTTC
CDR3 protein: CASSLSRDRKTQYF

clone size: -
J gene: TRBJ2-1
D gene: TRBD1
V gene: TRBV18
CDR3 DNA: TGTGCCAGCTCACCGGTGGGAGGGGACAGGGGCAACAATGAGCAGTTCTTC
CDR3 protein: CASSPVGGDRGNNEQFF

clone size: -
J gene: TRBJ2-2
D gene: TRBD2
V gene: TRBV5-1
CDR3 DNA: TGCGCCAGCAGCTTTCCGGGGGGATATACCGGGGAGCTGTTTTTT
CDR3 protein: CASSFPGGYTGELFF

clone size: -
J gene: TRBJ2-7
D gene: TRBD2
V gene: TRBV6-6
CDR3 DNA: TGTGCCACCGGACTAGCGGGGGGCCCGCAGTACTTC
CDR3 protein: CATGLAGGPQYF

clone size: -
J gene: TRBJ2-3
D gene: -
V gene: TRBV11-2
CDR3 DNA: TGTGCCAGCAGCTTAGAGCGGAGGCCAGATACGCAGTATTTT
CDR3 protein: CASSLERRPDTQYF

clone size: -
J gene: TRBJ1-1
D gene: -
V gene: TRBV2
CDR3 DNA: TGTGCCACCAGGGAGGGCTGGAACACTGAAGCTTTCTTT
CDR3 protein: CATREGWNTEAFF

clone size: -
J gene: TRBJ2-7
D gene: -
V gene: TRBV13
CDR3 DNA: TGTGCCAGCAGTTCGCAGGGTGTCCACGAGCAGTACTTC
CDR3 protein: CASSSQGVHEQYF

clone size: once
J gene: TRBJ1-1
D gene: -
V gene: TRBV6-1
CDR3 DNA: TGTGCCAGCACCGAGGGGGGGGGCACTGAAGCTTTCTTT
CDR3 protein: CASTEGGGTEAFF

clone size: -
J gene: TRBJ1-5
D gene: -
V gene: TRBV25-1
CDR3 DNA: TGTGCCAGCAGTGGACAAAACGTAGGCAATCAGCCCCAGCATTTT
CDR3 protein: CASSGQNVGNQPQHF

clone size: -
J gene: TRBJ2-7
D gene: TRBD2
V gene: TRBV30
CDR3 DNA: TGTGCCTGGACCGGGACTAGCGGGGTCTCCTACGAGCAGTACTTC
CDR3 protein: CAWTGTSGVSYEQYF

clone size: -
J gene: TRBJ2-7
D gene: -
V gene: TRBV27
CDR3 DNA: TGTGCCAGCAGTTTCCGGGGAGGTGAGCAGTACTTC
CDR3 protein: CASSFRGGEQYF

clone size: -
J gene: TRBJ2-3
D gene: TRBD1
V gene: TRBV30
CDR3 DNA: TGTGCCTGGAGTTCCGGACAGGAAAGGACAGATACGCAGTATTTT
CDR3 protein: CAWSSGQERTDTQYF

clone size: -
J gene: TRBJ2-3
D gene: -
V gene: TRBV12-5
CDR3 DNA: TGTGCTAGTGGTTCAAGGGAGAGGACAGATACGCAGTATTTT
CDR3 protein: CASGSRERTDTQYF

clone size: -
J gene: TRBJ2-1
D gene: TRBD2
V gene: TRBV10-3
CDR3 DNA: TGTGCCATCAGTGAGCGTGGACTAGCGGGAGATGCTGAGCAGTTCTTC
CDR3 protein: CAISERGLAGDAEQFF

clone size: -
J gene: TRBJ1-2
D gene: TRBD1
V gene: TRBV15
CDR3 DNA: TGTGCCACCAGCAGAGCTCAGGGGGCGGGTGGCTACACCTTC
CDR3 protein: CATSRAQGAGGYTF

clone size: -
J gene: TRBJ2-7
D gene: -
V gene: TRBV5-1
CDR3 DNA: TGCGCCAGCAGCTGGGGACACGTCGAGAGCGAGCAGTACTTC
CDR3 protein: CASSWGHVESEQYF

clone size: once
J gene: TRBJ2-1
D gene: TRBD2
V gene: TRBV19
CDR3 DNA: TGTGCCAGTAGTATACTCGCTAGCGGGAGGGTTTCCAATGAGCAGTTCTTC
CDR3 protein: CASSILASGRVSNEQFF

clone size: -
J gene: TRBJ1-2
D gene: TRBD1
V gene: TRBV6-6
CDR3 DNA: TGTGCCAGCAGCCAACAGGGGGTCGGCTACACCTTC
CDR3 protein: CASSQQGVGYTF

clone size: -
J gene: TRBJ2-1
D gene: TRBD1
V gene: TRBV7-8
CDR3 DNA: TGTGCCAGCAGCCAAAGACAGGGGGCGACGAACAATGAGCAGTTCTTC
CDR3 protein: CASSQRQGATNNEQFF

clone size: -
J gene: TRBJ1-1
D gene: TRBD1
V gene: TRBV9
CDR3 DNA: TGTGCCAGCAGCGCTCACCCCAGGGGGCGGACTGAAGCTTTCTTT
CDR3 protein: CASSAHPRGRTEAFF

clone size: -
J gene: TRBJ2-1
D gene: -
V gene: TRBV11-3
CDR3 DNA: TGTGCCAGCAGCCAGACGGGGGATGAGCAGTTCTTC
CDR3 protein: CASSQTGDEQFF

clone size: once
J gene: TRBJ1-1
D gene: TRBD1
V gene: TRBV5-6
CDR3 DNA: TGTGCCAGCAGCAGAGGACAGGGGGTTGAAGCTTTCTTT
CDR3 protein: CASSRGQGVEAFF

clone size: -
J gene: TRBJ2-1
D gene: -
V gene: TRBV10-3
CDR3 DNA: TGTGCCATCAGCCCGGACGGGAACAATGAGCAGTTCTTC
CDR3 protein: CAISPDGNNEQFF

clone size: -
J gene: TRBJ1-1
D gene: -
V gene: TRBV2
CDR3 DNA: TGTGCCAGCAGTGAACGGTGGAACACTGAAGCTTTCTTT
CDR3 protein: CASSERWNTEAFF

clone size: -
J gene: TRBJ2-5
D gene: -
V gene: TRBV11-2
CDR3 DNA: TGTGCCAGCAGCCCCCTAGTAGGGACCCAGTACTTC
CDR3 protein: CASSPLVGTQYF

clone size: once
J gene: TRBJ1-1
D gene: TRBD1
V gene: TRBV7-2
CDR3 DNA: TGTGCCAGCAGCGAGACAGGGGGCACTGAAGCTTTCTTT
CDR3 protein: CASSETGGTEAFF

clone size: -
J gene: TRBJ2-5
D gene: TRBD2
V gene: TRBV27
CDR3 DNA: TGTGCCAGCAGCGAGGGTCCTGCGGGGGGAGAGACCCAGTACTTC
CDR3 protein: CASSEGPAGGETQYF

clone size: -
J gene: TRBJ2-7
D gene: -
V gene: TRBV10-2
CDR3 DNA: TGCGCCAGCAGCCCCGGAGGGAGTTACGAGCAGTACTTC
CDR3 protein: CASSPGGSYEQYF

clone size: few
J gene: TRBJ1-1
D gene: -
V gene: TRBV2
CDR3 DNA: TGTGCCAGCAGTACCCAGACAGGCACTGAAGCTTTCTTT
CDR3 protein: CASSTQTGTEAFF

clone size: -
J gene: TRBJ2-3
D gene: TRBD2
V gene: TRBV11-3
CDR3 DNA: TGTGCCAGCAGTCGTAAGCGGGAGGGCCGGAGGACAGATACGCAGTATTTT
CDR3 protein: CASSRKREGRRTDTQYF

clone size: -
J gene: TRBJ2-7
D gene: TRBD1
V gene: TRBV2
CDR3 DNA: TGTGCCAGCAGTGAAGCTAGGACAGGATTAGACCATGTGGGCTACGAGCAGTACTTC
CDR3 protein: CASSEARTGLDHVGYEQYF

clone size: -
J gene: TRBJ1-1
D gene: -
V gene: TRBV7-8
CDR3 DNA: TGTGCCAGCAGCTTGGCGGGGGGCTCCACTGAAGCTTTCTTT
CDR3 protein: CASSLAGGSTEAFF

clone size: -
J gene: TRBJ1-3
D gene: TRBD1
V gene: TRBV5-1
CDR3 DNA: TGCGCCAGCAGAAGAGAGACAGGGAGAGACACCATATATTTT
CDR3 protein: CASRRETGRDTIYF

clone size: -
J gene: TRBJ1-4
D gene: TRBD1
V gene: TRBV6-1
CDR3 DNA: TGTGCCAGCCGACAGGGAACAAATGAAAAACTGTTTTTT
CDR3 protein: CASRQGTNEKLFF

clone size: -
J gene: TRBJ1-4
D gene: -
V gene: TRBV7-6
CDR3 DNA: TGTGCCAGCAGCTTAGGAAATCTACAAAAACTGTTTTTT
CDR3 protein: CASSLGNLQKLFF

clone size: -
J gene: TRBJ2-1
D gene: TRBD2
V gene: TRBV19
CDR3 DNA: TGTGCCAGTAGTCCCCGACAGGGAGGTAGCGGGAGTAATGAGCAGTTCTTC
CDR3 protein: CASSPRQGGSGSNEQFF

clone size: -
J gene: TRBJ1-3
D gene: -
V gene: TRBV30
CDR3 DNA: TGTGCCTGGAGTGCCCTAATCGGTGGAAACACCATATATTTT
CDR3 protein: CAWSALIGGNTIYF

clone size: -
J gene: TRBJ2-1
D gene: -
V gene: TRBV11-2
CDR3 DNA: TGTGCCAGCAGCTTGGGACACCCTGGGGGTGAGCAGTTCTTC
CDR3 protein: CASSLGHPGGEQFF

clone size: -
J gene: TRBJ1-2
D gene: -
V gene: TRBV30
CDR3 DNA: TGTGCCTGGAGTGTACTGGCAGGTAGTGGCTACACCTTC
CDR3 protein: CAWSVLAGSGYTF

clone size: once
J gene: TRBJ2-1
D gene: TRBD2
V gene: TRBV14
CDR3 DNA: TGTGCCAGCAGCCAAGCAGCGGGGACTTATTACAATGAGCAGTTCTTC
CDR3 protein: CASSQAAGTYYNEQFF

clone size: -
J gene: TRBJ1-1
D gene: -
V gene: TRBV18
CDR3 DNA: TGTGCCAGCTCACCAAGGGCAGGGGTAGCTTTCTTT
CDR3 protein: CASSPRAGVAFF

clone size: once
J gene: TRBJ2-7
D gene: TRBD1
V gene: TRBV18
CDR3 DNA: TGTGCCAGCTCACCGAAAGGGACAGGGAGGGCCTACGAGCAGTACTTC
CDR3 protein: CASSPKGTGRAYEQYF

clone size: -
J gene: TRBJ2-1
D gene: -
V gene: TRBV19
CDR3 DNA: TGTGCCAGTAGTAACCTCCCAGGACTTAGCTCCTACAATGAGCAGTTCTTC
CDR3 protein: CASSNLPGLSSYNEQFF